This is a list of T cell receptor beta chains from one sample in a study of PD-1 blockade in mismatch repair-deficient tumors. Antigens of these TCRs are unknown. Clones were sequenced by immunoSEQ multiplex PCR, and TCRdb holds only the in-frame ones, with some missing. Of about 10,000 clones in the sample, about 86% were seen once. This sample comprised cells cultured in vitro, obtained from a patient treated with pembrolizumab. The receptors stem from an adult with mismatch repair-deficient cancer. The CDR3 runs from the conserved cysteine through the conserved F or W. A D gene is named only where the DNA matches it firmly. Clone size, where shown, is once, few, many, or a class for clones that have expanded.

d_call	j_call	clone_size	v_call	cdr3_nt	cdr3_aa
TRBD1	TRBJ2-7	.	TRBV28	TGTGCCAGCAGTTTTGTCGGGACAGGGGCCTACGAGCAGTACTTC	CASSFVGTGAYEQYF
.	TRBJ2-1	.	TRBV9	TGTGCCAGCAGCGCCCAGCCTACGTATGAGCAGTTCTTC	CASSAQPTYEQFF
.	TRBJ1-1	.	TRBV7-2	TGTGCCAGCAGTCCGCAACAAGGGGACACTGAAGCTTTCTTT	CASSPQQGDTEAFF
.	TRBJ1-1	.	TRBV11-3	TGTGCCAGCAGCCCTATGAACACTGAAGCTTTCTTT	CASSPMNTEAFF
.	TRBJ2-7	.	TRBV27	TGTGCCAGCAGTTTAGACAGCTCCTACGAGCAGTACTTC	CASSLDSSYEQYF
TRBD1	TRBJ1-1	.	TRBV27	TGTGCCAGCAGTGCCCGGGACAGGGGGCAGGGCACTGAAGCTTTCTTT	CASSARDRGQGTEAFF
.	TRBJ1-5	.	TRBV4-2	TGTGCCAGCAGCCAAGTACAGGGAACGGGCAATCAGCCCCAGCATTTT	CASSQVQGTGNQPQHF
TRBD2	TRBJ2-2	.	TRBV6-5	TGTGCCAGCAGTTACTCGACGGGAGGTGGTACCGGGGAGCTGTTTTTT	CASSYSTGGGTGELFF
.	TRBJ1-5	medium-sized	TRBV27	TGTGCCAGCAGTTTATCGGGGAATGAGCAGCCCCAGCATTTT	CASSLSGNEQPQHF
.	TRBJ2-7	once	TRBV13	TGTGCCAGCAGCCGGCAGAATGAGCAGTACTTC	CASSRQNEQYF
TRBD1	TRBJ2-7	.	TRBV7-9	TGTGCCAGCAGCCGAGACAGGGACTCCTACGAGCAGTACTTC	CASSRDRDSYEQYF